The clone carrying this TCR beta chain was counted once. This sample was included in a study of cytomegalovirus exposure and HLA in healthy donors. CDR3 length equals 15 residues. CDR1 is MDHEN and CDR2 is SYDVKM in the germline V gene. The V and J ends lost 1 base and 0 bases, in that order; junction bases with no gene match: 2. Produced via immunoSEQ multiplex PCR; TCRdb's table is partial and in-frame only. The repertoire includes about 74,000 clones, roughly 94% of them detected once, and 1.5% to 1.9% sits in the top ten. The J gene is TRBJ2-7, the V gene TRBV28; 8 bases match TRBD1. The sequence came from a young man in good health and CMV-seropositive. Sequencing was performed on PBMCs. CDR3 DNA sequence: TGTGCCAGCAGTTTATTCACAGGGGGCTCCTACGAGCAGTACTTC. Protein sequence: CASSLFTGGSYEQYF.